These 21 T cell receptor beta chains share one sample of origin, sequenced in a study of Graves' ophthalmopathy and Graves' hyperthyroidism. Investigators amplified TCR beta CDR3 regions from RNA transcripts. Scientists carried out first-round RT-PCR using HTBI primers and then a second-round multiplex PCR. TCRdb itself ran the multiplex PCR reads through MiXCR, one entry per CDR3 protein. The data show fewer than 650,000 distinct CDR3 sequences, with approximately 22% seen just once and approximately 6.5% held by the top ten. Sequencing was performed on peripheral blood. These receptors all stem from a woman under 30 with stable Graves' hyperthyroidism. Some clones in this sample may be carry-over from other donors' samples.

The V call is TRBV6-5, the J call TRBJ2-7; 9 bases are shared with TRBD1. Germline V gives CDR1 MNHEY, CDR2 SVGAGI. This CDR3 spans 15 amino acids. Losses at the gene ends were 4 bases for V and 3 bases for J; bases not matched to a gene: 7. The CDR3 nucleotides are TGTGCCAGCAGTTTTATGCCGGGACAGGGCTACGAGCAGTACTTC. It translates to CASSFMPGQGYEQYF.

This clonotype was counted ten times or more. The chain is built from TRBV20-1 and TRBJ1-1, with a possible D match to TRBD1 (6 bases). There are 18 residues in the CDR3. Germline CDR1 reads DFQATT; CDR2 reads SNEGSKA (reference sequence). V was clipped by 1 base and J by 1 base, with 22 bases between them. The CDR3 loop reads CSARGDGGLVMWNTEAFF. CDR3 sequence (DNA): TGCAGTGCTAGAGGGGACGGGGGGCTCGTAATGTGGAACACTGAAGCTTTCTTT.

This clonotype was seen many times. The gene calls are TRBV10-3 and TRBJ2-7; a weak D match, TRBD2 (5 bases). This CDR3 contains 14 residues. The V and J ends lost 10 bases and 2 bases respectively, with 18 bases between them. Germline lookup yields CDR1 ENHRY and CDR2 SYGVKD. The CDR3 spells CATHQDFNAYEQYF. The CDR3 nucleotides are TGTGCCACCCACCAGGACTTCAACGCCTACGAGCAGTACTTC.

This clonotype was detected ten times or more. This chain connects TRBV15 to TRBJ2-7; 7 bases fit TRBD1. From germline, CDR1 is LNHNV and CDR2 YYDKDF (reference sequence). With V trimmed by 0 bases and J by 2 bases, 4 bases remained unmatched. This CDR3 has 15 residues. CDR3 residues: CATSREGTAAYEQYF. In DNA form, the CDR3 reads TGTGCCACCAGCAGAGAGGGGACAGCCGCCTACGAGCAGTACTTC.

In this sample, this clonotype turned up many times. The chain joins TRBV27 to TRBJ1-5; TRBD1 is a possible D gene (6 bases). The germline V gene encodes CDR1 MNHEY and CDR2 SMNVEV (reference sequence). This CDR3 has 14 amino acids. Between the trimmed V and J ends, which lost 5 bases and 2 bases, there was a span of 10 bases. The DNA for the CDR3 is TGTGCCAGCAGTCATAGACAGGGCAATCAGCCCCAGCATTTT. It yields the protein CASSHRQGNQPQHF.

This clonotype was seen repeatedly, ten times or more. The rearrangement links TRBV28 to TRBJ2-2; TRBD2 agrees at 8 bases. From germline, CDR1 is MDHEN and CDR2 SYDVKM. V dropped 10 bases and J dropped 6; count of bases not matched to a gene: 10. This CDR3 has 14 residues. CDR3 DNA sequence: TGTGCCATCTTATCGGGACTAGTTCCCGGGGAGCTGTTTTTT. It yields the protein CAILSGLVPGELFF.

As for this clonotype: A much larger clone lies one base from this, so it may be a read error. The J gene is TRBJ1-5, the V gene TRBV30; D perhaps matches TRBD1 (6 bases). The CDR3 spans 14 residues. CDR1 is GTSNPN, CDR2 SVGIG, per germline (reference sequence). V lost 2 bases and J lost 1, with 9 bases in between. This CDR3 reads CAWSLQGSNQPQHF. The CDR3 DNA reads TGTGCCTGGAGTTTACAGGGAAGCAATCAGCCCCAGCATTTT.

In its sample, this clonotype was seen many times. V gene TRBV6-5 combines with J gene TRBJ2-7, with 9 bases lining up with TRBD2. J lost 1 base, V lost 2 bases, and 3 bases had no gene match. Germline-derived CDR1 and CDR2 are MNHEY and SVGAGI. There are 15 residues in the CDR3. The CDR3 reads CASSYLAGTSYEQYF. The CDR3 nucleotides read TGTGCCAGCAGTTACCTAGCGGGAACTTCCTACGAGCAGTACTTC.

CDR3 region: CASFTDRAWETQYF. In DNA form, the CDR3 reads TGTGCCAGCTTCACTGACAGGGCGTGGGAGACCCAGTACTTC. The V call is TRBV2, the J call TRBJ2-5, with 7 nucleotides matching TRBD1. CDR3 length: 14 residues. Trimming took 8 bases from V and 5 from J; bases not matched to a gene: 11. The germline CDR1 and CDR2 sequences are SNHLY and FYNNEI.

This clonotype was seen repeatedly, ten times or more. J is TRBJ1-3 and V is TRBV10-1; D is undetermined. The CDR3 is 13 residues long. CDR1 and CDR2 from the germline V gene are WNHNN and SYGVQD (reference sequence). Trimming removed 2 bases from V and 2 bases from J, with 4 bases in between. This CDR3 is CASSERTGNTIYF. For the CDR3, the DNA is TGCGCCAGCAGTGAGAGAACTGGAAACACCATATATTTT.

This clonotype was counted at least ten times. V is TRBV14 and J is TRBJ2-5; D perhaps matches TRBD2 (5 bases). Trimming stripped 0 bases from V and 4 bases from J, with 9 bases between. This CDR3 is 14 amino acids long. Looked up from germline, CDR1 is SGHDN and CDR2 is FVKESK. CDR3 protein: CASSQDNAGETQYF. Written as DNA, the CDR3 is TGTGCCAGCAGCCAAGATAACGCGGGAGAGACCCAGTACTTC.

This clonotype was detected many times. The chain has TRBV12-3 or TRBV12-4 and TRBJ1-5; D unresolved. CDR3 size: 13 residues. Trimming pared 3 bases from V and 6 bases from J, leaving 9 bases between. Here the CDR3 reads CASSFAEGQPQHF. Written as DNA, the CDR3 is TGTGCCAGCAGTTTCGCTGAGGGTCAGCCCCAGCATTTT.

Only a few counts were recorded for this clonotype. The V gene is TRBV11-1, the J gene TRBJ1-2; 7 nucleotides align to TRBD1. The CDR3 contains 14 residues. CDR1 is SGHAT and CDR2 is FQDESV in the germline V gene (reference sequence). V shed 0 bases, J shed 7 bases, and the junction held 5 bases outside the gene matches. This CDR3 is CASSLATGDPGYTF. CDR3 nucleotide sequence: TGTGCCAGCAGCTTAGCTACAGGGGACCCTGGCTACACCTTC.

V and J are TRBV11-2 and TRBJ2-5; D may be TRBD1 (6 bases). Germline CDR1 SGHAT, CDR2 FQNNGV. Deletions cut 3 bases from V and 1 base from J, with 12 bases between. There are 15 residues in the CDR3. Written as DNA, the CDR3 is TGTGCCAGCAGCTTCCGAATGGGGGCCCAAGAGACCCAGTACTTC. Its protein is CASSFRMGAQETQYF.

The rearrangement joins TRBV6-2 or TRBV6-3 to TRBJ2-7; 9 positions match TRBD2. The CDR3 has 17 residues. Germline V lookup: CDR1 MNHEY, CDR2 SVGEGT. The V and J ends lost 6 bases and 3 bases, in that order; junction bases with no gene match: 15. The DNA for the CDR3 is TGTGCCAGCAGCCCCCTCAGGAGCGGGGGGACATACTACGAGCAGTACTTC. Protein: CASSPLRSGGTYYEQYF.

The chain has TRBV28 and TRBJ1-2, with TRBD1 identical over 9 bases. Trimming at V came to 5 bases and at J to 0 bases, leaving 4 bases not matched to a gene. The germline gives CDR1 MDHEN, CDR2 SYDVKM. The CDR3 totals 15 residues. DNA for the CDR3: TGTGCCAGCAGTGTGGGACAGGGAGCTAACTATGGCTACACCTTC. As protein: CASSVGQGANYGYTF.

Here the CDR3 reads CASSRRLAGGPDEQYF. In DNA form, the CDR3 reads TGTGCCAGCAGTCGTAGACTAGCGGGAGGGCCGGACGAGCAGTACTTC. The rearrangement joins TRBV6-2 or TRBV6-3 to TRBJ2-7; 14 bases align to TRBD2. The CDR3 sequence is 16 residues long. Trimming at V came to 5 bases and at J to 5 bases, leaving 8 bases not matched to a gene. Germline CDR1 is MNHEY and CDR2 is SVGEGT.

This clonotype was recorded many times. The chain couples TRBV5-1 to TRBJ1-1, with D hard to call. There are 14 residues in the CDR3. V was cut by 2 bases and J by 0 bases, with 8 bases left in between. Germline CDR1 SGHRS, CDR2 YFSETQ. This CDR3 reads CASSLRSMNTEAFF. The DNA for the CDR3 is TGCGCCAGCAGCTTACGGAGCATGAACACTGAAGCTTTCTTT.

The J gene is TRBJ2-7, the V gene TRBV28, with D possibly being TRBD1 (6 bases). CDR1 MDHEN and CDR2 SYDVKM come from the germline V gene. This CDR3 is built from 14 residues. V lost 8 bases and J 2 bases, leaving 16 bases between the germline ends. The CDR3 nucleotides are TGTGCCAGCCAGATGACAGGAGTCCCCTACGAGCAGTACTTC. This encodes CASQMTGVPYEQYF.

This clonotype came up many times. This chain links TRBV6-5 with TRBJ2-7, with 13 bases aligning to TRBD2. The CDR3 loop spans 15 amino acids. V dropped 0 bases and J dropped 6; count of bases not matched to a gene: 2. Germline V gene lookup returns CDR1 MNHEY and CDR2 SVGAGI. The CDR3 DNA reads TGTGCCAGCAGTTACTCACTAGCGGGAGGGGGCGAGCAGTACTTC. Its protein is CASSYSLAGGGEQYF.

The chain uses TRBV14 and TRBJ2-5, with D possibly called TRBD1 or TRBD2 (5 bases each). The CDR3 runs to 15 residues. The V end lost 1 base, the J end lost 1 base, and 10 bases lay between the germline ends. CDR1 and CDR2 (germline): SGHDN, FVKESK. The CDR3 bases are TGTGCCAGCAGCCAAGTAAGGGGAGCCCAAGAGACCCAGTACTTC. Translation: CASSQVRGAQETQYF.